The 5 T cell receptor beta chains below come from one sample, sequenced in a study of molecular identifiers for immune sequencing clone quantification. TCRdb independently ran MiXCR on the PCR reads; one entry per CDR3 protein. Of more than 450,000 distinct CDR3 sequences listed, about a fifth are singletons. Sequenced sample: naive CD8+ T cells from blood, with Jurkat cell RNA spiked in. The subset is: FACS-sorted CD8+CD4-CCR7+CD45RA+ naive T cells. These receptors originate from a human donor in good health. Some libraries in this study had Jurkat cell RNA spiked in.

This clonotype was observed a handful of times. V is TRBV5-4 and J is TRBJ2-3; 11 positions agree with TRBD2. The CDR3 sequence is 15 residues long. The germline V gene encodes CDR1 SGHNT and CDR2 YYREEE (reference sequence). The V gene end was trimmed by 2 bases and the J gene end by 3 bases; junction bases not matched to a gene: 2. CDR3 loop: CASSFGTSGTDTQYF. The CDR3 bases are TGTGCCAGCAGCTTCGGGACTAGCGGAACAGATACGCAGTATTTT.

The chain combines TRBV6-5 with TRBJ1-1; D gene uncertain. This CDR3 has 16 amino acids. Germline CDR1 MNHEY, CDR2 SVGAGI. Deletions cut 6 bases from V and 4 bases from J, with 21 bases between. CDR3 sequence (DNA): TGTGCCAGCAGCCCCATGAGCGCTTCCTGGGGCACTGAAGCTTTCTTT. It codes for CASSPMSASWGTEAFF.

This clonotype has more than one count but fewer than ten. J is TRBJ2-2 and V is TRBV11-2; tentatively, D is TRBD2 (7 bases). V was pared by 2 bases and J by 1 base, with 17 bases between. This CDR3 has 18 amino acids. Germline V lookup: CDR1 SGHAT, CDR2 FQNNGV. The CDR3 nucleotides read TGTGCCAGCAGCTTATTTACAGGGAGGGTCATGAACACCGGGGAGCTGTTTTTT. It yields the protein CASSLFTGRVMNTGELFF.

A few counts support this clonotype. The chain uses TRBV12-3 or TRBV12-4 and TRBJ2-7; 13 bases align to TRBD2. This CDR3 is built from 17 residues. V gave up 4 bases and J gave up 6 bases; unmatched junction bases: 12. The CDR3 nucleotides are TGTGCCAGCAGTTGGACTAGCGGGAGTATACAGGCGGGCGAGCAGTACTTC. This codes for CASSWTSGSIQAGEQYF.

This chain joins TRBV20-1 and TRBJ2-2, with D possibly TRBD1 on 6 matching bases. Trimming took 2 bases from V and 6 from J, leaving 16 bases between them. Germline-derived CDR1 and CDR2 are DFQATT and SNEGSKA (reference sequence). The CDR3 extends over 15 amino acids. CDR3 loop: CSARTGQPLPGELFF. CDR3 nucleotides: TGCAGTGCTAGAACCGGACAGCCCCTCCCCGGGGAGCTGTTTTTT.